Listed below are T cell receptor beta chains from one sample, sequenced in a study of T cells in Graves' hyperthyroidism and ophthalmopathy. MiXCR, run by TCRdb on the multiplex PCR reads, gives a single entry per CDR3 protein. The profile covers fewer than 250,000 distinct CDR3 sequences, with almost 25% appearing a single time and roughly a third taken by the ten largest. The sequenced sample was blood. These receptors were obtained from a middle-aged woman with Graves' ophthalmopathy. Both conserved end residues are part of each CDR3. D genes are given only for firm matches. Clone sizes are given selectively: once, few, many, or a class where the clone is expanded.

>TRBV5-1|many|-|TRBJ1-3
CASSYQNTIYF
TGCGCCAGCAGCTACCAGAACACCATATATTTT
>TRBV5-1|many|TRBD1|TRBJ1-6
CASSLATGGNSPLHF
TGCGCCAGCAGCTTGGCCACAGGGGGGAATTCACCCCTCCACTTT
>TRBV6-2/TRBV6-3|many|TRBD1|TRBJ2-7
CASSYAQQGSLLYEQYF
TGTGCCAGCAGTTACGCCCAACAGGGGAGCTTACTCTACGAGCAGTACTTC
>TRBV12-3/TRBV12-4|many|-|TRBJ2-2
CASSFKYGTGHTGELFF
TGTGCCAGCAGTTTCAAATACGGGACTGGACACACCGGGGAGCTGTTTTTT
>TRBV20-1|many|TRBD1|TRBJ2-7
CSAKGQGVTWPYEQYF
TGCAGTGCTAAGGGACAGGGGGTGACGTGGCCCTACGAGCAGTACTTC
>TRBV6-5|-|TRBD2|TRBJ2-7
CASSLGGLAVEQYF
TGTGCCAGCAGTTTAGGGGGACTAGCAGTCGAGCAGTACTTC
>TRBV30|-|-|TRBJ1-1
CAWSARNTEAFF
TGTGCCTGGAGTGCGAGGAACACTGAAGCTTTCTTT
>TRBV5-1|many|TRBD1|TRBJ1-2
CASSLDPVGQGDGYTF
TGCGCCAGCAGCTTGGACCCCGTGGGACAGGGGGATGGCTACACCTTC
>TRBV28|few|TRBD1|TRBJ2-7
CASSLSHRGEQYF
TGTGCCAGCAGCCTGAGCCACAGGGGAGAGCAGTACTTC
>TRBV7-2|-|TRBD2|TRBJ2-5
CASSPWGTSGQETQYF
TGTGCCAGCAGCCCCTGGGGGACTAGCGGCCAAGAGACCCAGTACTTC
>TRBV20-1|many|-|TRBJ1-2
CSARDLAGQNYGYTF
TGCAGTGCTAGAGATCTTGCAGGGCAGAACTATGGCTACACCTTC
>TRBV27|many|-|TRBJ2-7
CASSLWADGSREQYF
TGTGCCAGCAGTTTATGGGCAGATGGGTCGAGGGAGCAGTACTTC
>TRBV15|-|TRBD2|TRBJ2-7
CATSRDPGLAGAYEQYF
TGTGCCACCAGCAGAGACCCTGGACTAGCGGGAGCCTACGAGCAGTACTTC
>TRBV6-5|many|-|TRBJ1-3
CARVYSSGNTIYF
TGTGCCAGGGTTTACAGCTCTGGAAACACCATATATTTT
>TRBV12-3/TRBV12-4|once|-|TRBJ1-5
CASSPVMGQPQHF
TGTGCCAGCAGCCCTGTGATGGGCCAGCCCCAGCATTTT
>TRBV20-1|many|TRBD2|TRBJ2-7
CSARELTSGHYEQYF
TGCAGTGCTAGAGAGTTGACTAGCGGCCACTACGAGCAGTACTTC
>TRBV6-5|-|-|TRBJ2-5
CASSYVRGTETQYF
TGTGCCAGCAGTTACGTCAGAGGGACGGAGACCCAGTACTTC
>TRBV11-2|-|-|TRBJ2-5
CASSLAAGPQETQYF
TGTGCCAGCAGCTTAGCGGCAGGGCCCCAAGAGACCCAGTACTTC
>TRBV6-4|few|-|TRBJ1-1
CAPGGGEDTEAFF
TGTGCCCCCGGAGGGGGGGAGGATACTGAAGCTTTCTTT
>TRBV6-5|many|TRBD2|TRBJ2-5
CASSYSAGEETQYF
TGTGCCAGCAGTTACTCAGCGGGAGAAGAGACCCAGTACTTC
>TRBV6-1|many|-|TRBJ1-6
CASSENLGPKPSSPLHF
TGTGCCAGCAGTGAAAATCTTGGGCCCAAGCCTTCTTCACCCCTCCACTTT
>TRBV9|many|TRBD1|TRBJ2-7
CASSVRDRGLLTEQYF
TGTGCCAGCAGCGTAAGGGACAGGGGTTTGCTCACCGAGCAGTACTTC
>TRBV29-1|-|-|TRBJ1-1
CSVEVSDTEACF
TGCAGCGTTGAGGTCAGTGATACTGAAGCTTGCTTT
>TRBV12-3/TRBV12-4|-|-|TRBJ2-7
CASSFEGGQYF
TGTGCCAGCAGTTTTGAGGGAGGGCAGTACTTC
>TRBV14|many|-|TRBJ2-7
CASGLGTYEQYF
TGTGCCAGCGGGCTAGGGACCTACGAGCAGTACTTC
>TRBV12-3/TRBV12-4|-|-|TRBJ1-3
CASSFGTGNTIYF
TGTGCCAGCAGTTTTGGGACAGGAAACACCATATATTTT
>TRBV27|-|TRBD1|TRBJ1-2
CASSTGALYGYTF
TGTGCCAGCAGCACAGGGGCTCTCTATGGCTACACCTTC
>TRBV6-1|-|TRBD1|TRBJ1-2
CASTGGTGGVSNYGYTF
TGTGCCAGCACCGGAGGGACAGGGGGCGTTAGTAACTATGGCTACACCTTC
>TRBV6-1|many|-|TRBJ1-2
CASNPGGRNYGYTF
TGTGCCAGCAACCCAGGAGGGAGGAACTATGGCTACACCTTC
>TRBV6-1|many|-|TRBJ2-7
CASTPSGPYEQYF
TGTGCCAGCACCCCCAGCGGACCATACGAGCAGTACTTC
>TRBV28|many|TRBD1|TRBJ1-2
CASASSGRGADYGYTF
TGTGCCAGCGCATCCTCAGGCAGGGGGGCAGACTATGGCTACACCTTC
>TRBV24-1|many|-|TRBJ2-5
CATSDRKGPQETQYF
TGTGCCACCAGTGATCGGAAGGGCCCCCAAGAGACCCAGTACTTC
>TRBV5-1|many|TRBD2|TRBJ2-1
CASSSGLAGGGNNEQFF
TGCGCCAGCAGCTCGGGACTAGCGGGAGGGGGCAACAATGAGCAGTTCTTC
>TRBV27|many|TRBD1|TRBJ1-1
CASSPIRGLMNTEAFF
TGTGCCAGCAGTCCCATTAGGGGGCTTATGAACACTGAAGCTTTCTTT
>TRBV12-3/TRBV12-4|many|-|TRBJ1-2
CASSFLLGQINYGYTF
TGTGCCAGCAGTTTCCTGTTAGGGCAGATAAACTATGGCTACACCTTC
>TRBV6-5|many|-|TRBJ2-7
CASSYGSSSEQYF
TGTGCCAGCAGTTACGGGTCAAGCAGCGAGCAGTACTTC
>TRBV11-2|many|-|TRBJ1-3
CASSQPGRISGNTIYF
TGTGCCAGCAGTCAACCGGGACGAATCTCTGGAAACACCATATATTTT
>TRBV2|many|TRBD1|TRBJ1-2
CASSQLDRRGSYGYTF
TGTGCCAGCAGCCAATTGGACAGGCGCGGGAGCTATGGCTACACCTTC
>TRBV7-8|many|TRBD2|TRBJ2-7
CASSLVGGSTHEQYF
TGTGCCAGCAGCTTAGTGGGCGGGAGTACCCACGAGCAGTACTTC
>TRBV19|many|-|TRBJ2-5
CASSTGGRQETQYF
TGTGCCAGTAGTACCGGGGGACGGCAAGAGACCCAGTACTTC
>TRBV20-1|-|-|TRBJ1-2
CSAATENYGYTF
TGCAGTGCTGCGACAGAAAACTATGGCTACACCTTC
>TRBV7-8|many|TRBD2|TRBJ2-3
CASSSGRAGTDTQYF
TGTGCCAGCAGCTCCGGGAGGGCGGGCACAGATACGCAGTATTTT
>TRBV10-3|many|TRBD1|TRBJ2-7
CAISGSQGSSYEQYF
TGTGCCATCAGTGGGTCACAGGGGTCTTCCTACGAGCAGTACTTC
>TRBV4-1|many|-|TRBJ2-5
CASSQGPERVGTQYF
TGCGCCAGCAGCCAAGGACCGGAACGGGTAGGGACCCAGTACTTC
>TRBV7-8|-|-|TRBJ2-5
CASSPRTNGETQYF
TGTGCCAGCAGCCCCCGGACCAACGGCGAGACCCAGTACTTC
>TRBV6-1|-|-|TRBJ1-3
CASRWDTLGNTTYF
TGTGCCAGCAGATGGGACACCCTAGGAAACACCACATATTTT
>TRBV18|many|-|TRBJ2-7
CASSPSANSYEQYF
TGTGCCAGCTCACCATCGGCAAACTCCTACGAGCAGTACTTC
>TRBV3-1|-|TRBD1|TRBJ2-7
CASSHRTGGYEQYF
TGTGCCAGCAGCCATCGGACAGGGGGCTACGAGCAGTACTTC
>TRBV7-6|many|-|TRBJ2-1
CASSRSSFSYNEQFF
TGTGCCAGCAGCCGGTCCTCCTTCTCCTACAATGAGCAGTTCTTC
>TRBV5-1|many|TRBD2|TRBJ2-7
CASSPGLAGGPGYEQYF
TGCGCCAGCAGCCCGGGACTAGCGGGAGGGCCTGGCTACGAGCAGTACTTC
>TRBV28|many|-|TRBJ2-7
CASSPPRSRVYEQYF
TGTGCCAGCAGTCCTCCCCGATCCCGGGTCTACGAGCAGTACTTC
>TRBV3-1|-|-|TRBJ2-7
CASSIRRLDKNYEQYF
TGTGCCAGCAGCATAAGAAGACTAGACAAAAATTACGAGCAGTACTTC
>TRBV6-1|-|TRBD1|TRBJ1-2
CASSSLQGAQDGYTF
TGTGCCAGCAGCTCCCTACAGGGGGCGCAGGATGGCTACACCTTC
>TRBV6-4|many|-|TRBJ2-1
CASKAESSYNEQFF
TGTGCCAGCAAAGCGGAAAGCTCCTACAATGAGCAGTTCTTC
>TRBV6-5|many|TRBD1|TRBJ2-5
CASSYSGQGYQETQYF
TGTGCCAGCAGTTATTCCGGACAGGGGTACCAAGAGACCCAGTACTTC